This TCR beta chain appears in the sequencing data of a study of CD8 T cell repertoires and HIV-1 epitope variants. Background on the study: Each of Twenty-five Gag and Nef epitope peptides stimulated a separate culture. 1M T cells were kept uncultured as a baseline.

As regards this clone: Its antigen is as yet unknown.

This CDR3 contains 14 residues. Looked up from germline, CDR1 is MRHNA and CDR2 is SNTAGT. V trimming: 10 bases; J trimming: 6 bases; junction bases outside the gene matches: 10. Produced via immunoSEQ multiplex PCR; TCRdb's table is partial and in-frame only. The data show fewer than 6,500 clones, with around 70% seen just once and approximately 39% held by the top ten. The sample comprised cultured CD8+ T cells derived from PBMCs. The V gene is TRBV6-4, the J gene TRBJ2-1; TRBD1 aligns across 9 bases. This receptor was taken from a male donor with HIV. The CDR3 here is CATFGTGKRNEQFF. The CDR3 DNA reads as TGTGCCACCTTCGGGACAGGGAAACGCAATGAGCAGTTCTTC.